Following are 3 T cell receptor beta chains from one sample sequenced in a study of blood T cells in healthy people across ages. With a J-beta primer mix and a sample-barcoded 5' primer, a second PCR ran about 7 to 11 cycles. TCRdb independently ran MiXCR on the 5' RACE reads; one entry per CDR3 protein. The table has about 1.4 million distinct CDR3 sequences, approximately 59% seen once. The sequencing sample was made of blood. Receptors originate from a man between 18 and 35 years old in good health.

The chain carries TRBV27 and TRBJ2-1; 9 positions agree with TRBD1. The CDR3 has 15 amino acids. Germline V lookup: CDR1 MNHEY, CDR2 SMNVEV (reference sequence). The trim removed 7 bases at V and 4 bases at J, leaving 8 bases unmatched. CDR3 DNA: TGTGCCAGCACCTTTGTCGGGACAGGGTACAATGAGCAGTTCTTC. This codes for CASTFVGTGYNEQFF.

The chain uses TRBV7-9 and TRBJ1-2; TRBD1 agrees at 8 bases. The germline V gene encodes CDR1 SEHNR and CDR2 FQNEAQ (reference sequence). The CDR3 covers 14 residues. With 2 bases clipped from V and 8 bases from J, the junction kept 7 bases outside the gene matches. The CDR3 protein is CASSLQTGARGYTF. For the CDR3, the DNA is TGTGCCAGCAGCTTACAGACAGGGGCTCGGGGCTACACCTTC.

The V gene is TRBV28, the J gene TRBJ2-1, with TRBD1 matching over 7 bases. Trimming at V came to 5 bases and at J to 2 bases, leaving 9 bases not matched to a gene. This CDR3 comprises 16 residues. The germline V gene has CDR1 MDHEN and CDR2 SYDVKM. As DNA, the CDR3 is TGTGCCAGCAGTAGCGACAGGGCGGAGACCTACAATGAGCAGTTCTTC. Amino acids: CASSSDRAETYNEQFF.